This entry lists 21 T cell receptor beta chains sequenced from one sample in a study of T-cell reconstitution after alpha-beta-depleted transplantation in children (dated by TCRdb to about 2016). The treatment or condition label on this specimen signifies: allogeneic hematopoietic cell transplantation with graft depleted of TCRalphabeta T cells and CD19 B cells. Libraries came from PCR. The instrument given in TCRdb is Illumina HiSeq 2500. Molecular barcoding was employed in the preparation of TCR libraries, with unique molecular identifiers being used to normalize TCRbeta repertoire quantification. TCRdb redid the processing of the public reads, applying fastp at Q25 and MiXCR, and retained in-frame beta chains. Each CDR3 protein appears once, grouped with its most common genes and DNA. Counted in this sample were about 440,000 distinct CDR3 sequences; 43% of them appeared once. 27% of the sample belongs to the ten largest clones.

Specimen: PBMCs, collected before TCRalphabeta/CD19-depleted stem cell transplant. The receptor source for this set is a girl aged 2-10 years with aplastic anemia, due to receive a stem cell transplant.

V is TRBV4-2 and J is TRBJ2-7; 7 bases are a match to TRBD1. CDR1 is LGHNA, CDR2 YNFKEQ, per germline. Trimming at V came to 1 base and at J to 3 bases, leaving 3 bases not matched to a gene. The CDR3 is made up of 14 amino acids. In DNA form, the CDR3 reads TGTGCCAGCAGCCAAGCGACAGGGCTCTACGAGCAGTACTTC. Protein sequence: CASSQATGLYEQYF.

The rearrangement links TRBV19 to TRBJ1-1; possibly TRBD1 for D (6 bases). The CDR3 contains 14 residues. The V end lost 5 bases, the J end lost 6 bases, and 16 bases lay between the germline ends. Germline V CDR1 and CDR2: LNHDA, SQIVND (reference sequence). CDR3 in amino acids: CASSSETGISEAFF. In nucleotides, the CDR3 is TGTGCCAGTAGTTCCGAGACAGGAATCTCTGAAGCTTTCTTT.

This clonotype was seen repeatedly, ten times or more. The chain uses TRBV4-2 and TRBJ2-7; TRBD1 matches at 9 bases. Germline V lookup: CDR1 LGHNA, CDR2 YNFKEQ. The CDR3 covers 17 residues. Losses at the gene ends were 0 bases for V and 6 bases for J; bases not matched to a gene: 12. The chain's CDR3 is CASSQEIRDRAVREQYF. In DNA form, the CDR3 reads TGTGCCAGCAGCCAAGAAATCCGGGACAGGGCGGTTCGCGAGCAGTACTTC.

There are a few counts of this clonotype. This sequence joins TRBV9 and TRBJ1-1; D is uncertain. The length of the CDR3 is 14 residues. The germline V and J ends were trimmed by 0 bases and 0 bases, with 6 bases remaining between them. Germline V gives CDR1 SGDLS, CDR2 YYNGEE. CDR3 region: CASSVGPMNTEAFF. As DNA, the CDR3 is TGTGCCAGCAGCGTAGGACCCATGAACACTGAAGCTTTCTTT.

This clonotype came up a few times. This may be a read error: a much more frequent sequence differs by one nucleotide. This chain uses TRBV20-1 with TRBJ2-2, with D tentatively TRBD1 (6 bases). The CDR3 has 14 residues. CDR1 DFQATT and CDR2 SNEGSKA come from the germline V gene (reference sequence). CDR3 amino acids: CSALRTANTWELFF. The CDR3 DNA reads TGCAGTGCCCTCAGGACAGCGAACACCTGGGAGCTGTTTTTT.

The genes are TRBV7-8 and TRBJ2-1, with a possible D match to TRBD2 (5 bases). From germline, CDR1 is SGHVS and CDR2 FQNEAQ. V shed 5 bases and J shed 11 bases, with 16 bases lying between them. The CDR3 is 13 amino acids. The CDR3 DNA reads as TGTGCCAGCAGCGGACCAGCGGCAGCTAAGCAGTTCTTC. Amino acid sequence: CASSGPAAAKQFF.

The J gene is TRBJ2-5, the V gene TRBV3-1; D might be TRBD1 or TRBD2, each matching 5 bases. Germline values: CDR1 LGHDT, CDR2 YNNKEL (reference sequence). Trimming removed 2 bases at V and 5 bases at J, with 12 bases between. The CDR3 sequence is 14 residues long. CDR3 DNA: TGTGCCAGCAGCCAACACGGGGCCGGGGAGACCCAGTACTTC. Translated: CASSQHGAGETQYF.

This chain uses TRBV5-1 with TRBJ1-1, with 10 bases identical to TRBD1. Trimming cost V 4 bases and J 1 base; bases outside gene matches: 7. The CDR3 consists of 16 residues. Germline V CDR1 and CDR2: SGHRS, YFSETQ. The CDR3 loop is CASSRGDRGENTEAFF. The CDR3 DNA follows: TGCGCCAGCAGCCGCGGGGACAGGGGTGAGAACACTGAAGCTTTCTTT.

Worth noting for this clonotype: Its ends do not fully match the called genes, so a read error is possible. The genes are TRBV7-2 and TRBJ2-7; D might be TRBD1 (6 bases). The CDR3 consists of 12 residues. Germline V gene lookup returns CDR1 SGHTA and CDR2 FQGNSA. Here the CDR3 reads CASSAAGAVLSF. The CDR3 DNA is TGTGCCAGCAGCGCCGCAGGGGCAGTCCTTTCCTTC.

The chain joins TRBV7-2 to TRBJ1-6, with D maybe TRBD1 (5 bases). The CDR3 contains 15 residues. From germline, CDR1 is SGHTA and CDR2 FQGNSA. The V gene lost 5 bases and the J gene lost 5 bases, with 13 bases spanning the gap. DNA of the CDR3: TGTGCCAGCAGCCCGGGGGGTTTCAATAATTCACCCCTCCACTTT. This gives the protein CASSPGGFNNSPLHF.

This sequence joins TRBV7-2 and TRBJ2-3; TRBD2 matches 8 bases. The CDR3 loop spans 15 amino acids. Germline values: CDR1 SGHTA, CDR2 FQGNSA. V lost 4 bases, J lost 5 bases, and 8 bases stayed unmatched. CDR3 protein: CASSSSGSSRDTQYF. The CDR3 nucleotides are TGTGCCAGCAGCTCGAGCGGGAGTTCAAGAGATACGCAGTATTTT.

This clonotype occurred many times. The chain recombines TRBV6-1 with TRBJ2-1; maybe TRBD2 (6 bases). V lost 4 bases and J lost 0, with 13 bases in between. CDR3 size: 16 residues. The germline V gene has CDR1 MNHNS and CDR2 SASEGT. The CDR3 region is CASSGGDRSSYNEQFF. The CDR3 DNA follows: TGTGCCAGCAGTGGCGGGGACCGCTCCTCCTACAATGAGCAGTTCTTC.

This clonotype was recorded many times. The J gene is TRBJ2-7, the V gene TRBV7-8; 10 nucleotides match TRBD2. CDR3 length: 16 amino acids. Germline V gives CDR1 SGHVS, CDR2 FQNEAQ. The J segment lost 0 bases and the V segment lost 5 bases, leaving 7 bases of the junction unmatched. The CDR3 region has the DNA TGTGCCAGCAGCACCTTCCCTAGCGGGAGCTCCTACGAGCAGTACTTC. Encoded protein: CASSTFPSGSSYEQYF.

This clonotype was seen once. The J gene is TRBJ2-5, the V gene TRBV12-3 or TRBV12-4; no reliable D call. Trimming removed 6 bases from V and 5 bases from J, with 16 bases in between. The CDR3 totals 14 residues. The CDR3 DNA reads TGTGCCAGCAGCCAAGCAGGACCTAGGGAGACCCAGTACTTC. It translates to CASSQAGPRETQYF.

This clonotype occurred a few times. The chain couples TRBV3-1 to TRBJ2-2; D is uncertain. The length of the CDR3 is 14 residues. Trimming took 4 bases from V and 14 from J, leaving 20 bases between them. Germline V CDR1 and CDR2: LGHDT, YNNKEL (reference sequence). The CDR3 sequence: CASSLRTAEVGLFF. CDR3 sequence (DNA): TGTGCCAGCAGCCTTAGAACAGCCGAGGTCGGACTGTTTTTT.

Ten or more counts support this clonotype. V gene TRBV4-1 combines with J gene TRBJ2-3; TRBD2 is a possible D gene (6 bases). CDR3 length: 15 amino acids. The V end was cut by 4 bases, the J end by 2 bases, with 13 bases between. Germline V lookup: CDR1 MGHRA, CDR2 YSYEKL. For the CDR3, the DNA is TGCGCCAGCAGCCTGGGATGGCGGGACACAGATACGCAGTATTTT. Its translation: CASSLGWRDTDTQYF.

V is TRBV5-1 and J is TRBJ2-3; D gene uncertain. The CDR3 contains 12 residues. CDR1 SGHRS and CDR2 YFSETQ come from the germline V gene. V lost 4 bases and J 2 bases, leaving 5 bases between the germline ends. CDR3 sequence (DNA): TGCGCCAGCAGCACCCCCACAGATACGCAGTATTTT. Amino acid sequence: CASSTPTDTQYF.

This clonotype was seen at least ten times. The rearrangement uses TRBV5-6 and TRBJ1-1; the match to TRBD1 covers 8 bases. The V and J ends lost 1 base and 1 base, in that order; junction bases with no gene match: 9. This CDR3 region has 17 residues. Per germline, CDR1 SGHDT and CDR2 YYEEEE. CDR3 sequence reads: CASSLFGRGHQNTEAFF. CDR3 nucleotide sequence: TGTGCCAGCAGCTTGTTTGGCAGGGGGCATCAGAACACTGAAGCTTTCTTT. Full variable domain (outside the CDR3, taken from reference TRBV5-6 and TRBJ1-1): DAGVTQSPTHLIKTRGQQVTLRCSPKSGHDTVSWYQQALGQGPQFIFQYYEEEERQRGNFPDRFSGHQFPNYSSELNVNALLLGDSALYLCASSLFGRGHQNTEAFFGQGTRLTVV.

This clonotype turned up a few times. The V call is TRBV28, the J call TRBJ2-7; D not certain. Germline V gene lookup returns CDR1 MDHEN and CDR2 SYDVKM. The germline V and J ends were trimmed by 5 bases and 1 base, with 9 bases remaining between them. The CDR3 runs 13 residues. The CDR3 spells CASSPTPSYEQYF. CDR3 coding DNA: TGTGCCAGCAGTCCGACTCCATCCTACGAGCAGTACTTC.

The chain joins TRBV5-1 to TRBJ2-1; TRBD1 agrees at 7 bases. Germline assignment: CDR1 SGHRS and CDR2 YFSETQ. Trimming took 0 bases from V and 0 from J; bases not matched to a gene: 3. This CDR3 has 16 amino acids. In nucleotides, the CDR3 is TGCGCCAGCAGCTTGGCAGGGGACAGCTCCTACAATGAGCAGTTCTTC. Encoded protein: CASSLAGDSSYNEQFF.

The chain joins TRBV6-2 or TRBV6-3 to TRBJ2-5; 7 bases agree with TRBD2. The CDR3 runs 15 residues. Trimming cost V 6 bases and J 2 bases; bases outside gene matches: 9. Germline V gene lookup returns CDR1 MNHEY and CDR2 SVGEGT. The CDR3 DNA is TGTGCCAGCAGCAACTTAAGCGGGGCTCAAGAGACCCAGTACTTC. Translation gives CASSNLSGAQETQYF.